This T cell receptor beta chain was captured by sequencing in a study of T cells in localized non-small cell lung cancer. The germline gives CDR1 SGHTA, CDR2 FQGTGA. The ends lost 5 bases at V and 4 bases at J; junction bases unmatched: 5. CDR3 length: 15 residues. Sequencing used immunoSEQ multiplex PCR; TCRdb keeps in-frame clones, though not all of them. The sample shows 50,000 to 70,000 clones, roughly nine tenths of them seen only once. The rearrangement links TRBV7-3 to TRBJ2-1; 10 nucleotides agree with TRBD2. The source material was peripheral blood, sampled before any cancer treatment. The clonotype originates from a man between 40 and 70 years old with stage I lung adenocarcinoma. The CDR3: CASSRLAGSYNEQFF. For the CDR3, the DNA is TGTGCCAGCAGCAGACTAGCGGGCTCATACAATGAGCAGTTCTTC. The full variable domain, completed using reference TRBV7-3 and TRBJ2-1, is GAGVSQTPSNKVTEKGKYVELRCDPISGHTALYWYRQSLGQGPEFLIYFQGTGAADDSGLPNDRFFAVRPEGSVSTLKIQRTERGDSAVYLCASSRLAGSYNEQFFGPGTRLTVL.